The rows below give T cell receptor beta chains drawn from one sample of a study of OX40 agonist ivuxolimab in advanced cancers. Assay: immunoSEQ multiplex PCR; the TCRdb copy retains only in-frame clones and omits some. The sample carries over 45,000 clones, around four fifths recorded once. The sequences come from CD4+ or CD8+ T cells sorted from blood, collected in a trial of the OX40 agonist ivuxolimab. The receptors stem from an adult with an advanced solid tumor such as melanoma, head and neck, liver or kidney cancer. CDR3s include the opening cysteine and the closing phenylalanine or tryptophan. D genes are given only for firm matches. Clone sizes are given selectively: once, few, many, or a class where the clone is expanded.

V	J	D	size	DNA	CDR3
TRBV18	TRBJ1-2	-	-	TGTGCCAGCTCACCCCTTGAAGATTCTGGCTACACCTTC	CASSPLEDSGYTF
TRBV5-1	TRBJ2-1	TRBD2	-	TGCGCCAGCAGCTTACCGGGACTAGCGGGAGTTAGTGAGCAGTTCTTC	CASSLPGLAGVSEQFF
TRBV6-1	TRBJ2-3	-	-	TGTGCCAGCAAGAGGGGGGGGCAACCCACAGATACGCAGTATTTT	CASKRGGQPTDTQYF
TRBV6-5	TRBJ1-5	TRBD1	-	TGTGCCAGCAGCCGACAGGGGGGGAGCAATCAGCCCCAGCATTTT	CASSRQGGSNQPQHF
TRBV5-5	TRBJ1-1	-	-	TGTGCCAGCAGCTTGGGGTCGGGGGCGAACACTGAAGCTTTCTTT	CASSLGSGANTEAFF
TRBV5-6	TRBJ2-4	TRBD2	-	TGTGCCAGCAGCTTGGGAGCGGGAGATAACATTCAGTACTTC	CASSLGAGDNIQYF
TRBV11-2	TRBJ1-4	-	-	TGTGCCAGCAGCTTATTCCGCAGCTTTAATGAAAAACTGTTTTTT	CASSLFRSFNEKLFF
TRBV7-3	TRBJ2-1	-	-	TGTGCCAGCAGCTTTAGGGGGGGCGGTGAGCAGTTCTTC	CASSFRGGGEQFF
TRBV19	TRBJ2-3	TRBD2	-	TGTGCCAGTAGTATGCCTAGCGGGGGAACAGATACGCAGTATTTT	CASSMPSGGTDTQYF
TRBV5-1	TRBJ2-2	TRBD2	-	TGCGCCAGCAGCTATTTAGGGACTAGCGGGAGTTTCAACACCGGGGAGCTGTTTTTT	CASSYLGTSGSFNTGELFF
TRBV28	TRBJ1-5	-	-	TGTGCCAGCAGTTTGATTCGATATGGGCCCGGGGGGGATCAGCCCCAGCATTTT	CASSLIRYGPGGDQPQHF
TRBV4-1	TRBJ1-5	-	-	TGCGCCAGCAGCCAAGATTCAGGGGTGAATAGCAATCAGCCCCAGCATTTT	CASSQDSGVNSNQPQHF
TRBV7-8	TRBJ2-3	-	-	TGTGCCAGCAGCTTACGGAGAGTCACAGATACGCAGTATTTT	CASSLRRVTDTQYF
TRBV5-1	TRBJ2-2	-	-	TGCGCCAGCAGCTTGGTGGCTGCCGGGGAGCTGTTTTTT	CASSLVAAGELFF
TRBV12-1	TRBJ2-1	-	-	TGTGCCAGCAGCCCCAGACAGCGGCAGGGTGGTGAGCAGTTCTTC	CASSPRQRQGGEQFF
TRBV10-3	TRBJ2-5	-	-	TGTGCCATCAGTGGGGCGGAGATCCAAGAGACCCAGTACTTC	CAISGAEIQETQYF
TRBV28	TRBJ1-1	-	-	TGTGCCAGCAGTACAACAGGGAAAGCTTTCTTT	CASSTTGKAFF
TRBV19	TRBJ2-3	-	-	TGTGCCAGTAGTGGCAGGGAGAGGGCAGATACGCAGTATTTT	CASSGRERADTQYF
TRBV7-9	TRBJ2-7	TRBD1	-	TGTGCCAGCAGCTTAGGGACAGGGTTCTCCTACGAGCAGTACTTC	CASSLGTGFSYEQYF
TRBV18	TRBJ2-3	TRBD1	-	TGTGCCAGCTTTCCTTACAGGGGGAGCACAGATACGCAGTATTTT	CASFPYRGSTDTQYF
TRBV28	TRBJ1-4	-	-	TGTGCCAGCAGCCGAAGTTGGGGAAAACTGTTTTTT	CASSRSWGKLFF
TRBV27	TRBJ1-2	-	few	TGTGCCAGCGGGCAGCGAGCTAACTATGGCTACACCTTC	CASGQRANYGYTF
TRBV27	TRBJ2-7	-	-	TGTGCCAGCAGTCACCGGGAAGCCCGGGACGAGCAGTACTTC	CASSHREARDEQYF
TRBV6-1	TRBJ1-5	-	-	TGTGCCAGCAGTGAAGGGGTGGGCAATCAGCCCCAGCATTTT	CASSEGVGNQPQHF
TRBV28	TRBJ2-5	-	-	TGTGCCAGCAGTTTCTCCCAACCCCAAGAGACCCAGTACTTC	CASSFSQPQETQYF
TRBV6-6	TRBJ1-5	-	-	TGTGCCAGCAGGCTAAGCTCTCATAGCAATCAGCCCCAGCATTTT	CASRLSSHSNQPQHF
TRBV7-6	TRBJ1-5	-	-	TGTGCCAGCAGCTTAGCGTACATACCGGGCCATCAGCCCCAGCATTTT	CASSLAYIPGHQPQHF
TRBV4-1	TRBJ1-3	-	few	TGCGCCAGCAGCCTTATAGGGGCCTTTCCCTCTGGAAACACCATATATTTT	CASSLIGAFPSGNTIYF
TRBV6-1	TRBJ2-7	TRBD2	-	TGTGCCACCTCCGTTGGGAGGGCCTACGAGCAGTACTTC	CATSVGRAYEQYF
TRBV28	TRBJ2-3	TRBD1	-	TGTGCCAGCAGTCCAACCAGGACAGGGAATACGCAGTATTTT	CASSPTRTGNTQYF
TRBV10-2	TRBJ2-1	-	-	TGCGCCAGCAAGTCAGGGCGTGCAAAAAATGAGCAGTTCTTC	CASKSGRAKNEQFF
TRBV7-7	TRBJ1-5	-	-	TGTGCTAGCAGCCCTCTCAGGGAAGGGGACCAGCCCCAGCATTTT	CASSPLREGDQPQHF
TRBV7-2	TRBJ1-6	TRBD1	-	TGTGCCAGCAGCAGCCGACAGGGCAGTAATTCACCCCTCCACTTT	CASSSRQGSNSPLHF
TRBV4-1	TRBJ2-1	-	-	TGCGCCAGCAGCCAAGAAGGGCTGGGCGGGGATGAGCAGTTCTTC	CASSQEGLGGDEQFF
TRBV27	TRBJ2-1	-	-	TGTGCCAGCAGACTCGGGGGTAGCTCCTACAATGAGCAGTTCTTC	CASRLGGSSYNEQFF
TRBV6-1	TRBJ2-5	TRBD1	-	TGTGCCAGCAGCGGAGAACAGGGGGGTTACGAGACCCAGTACTTC	CASSGEQGGYETQYF
TRBV6-5	TRBJ2-7	-	-	TGTGCCAGCAAAGAGAACCGGGGGAACGAGCAGTACTTC	CASKENRGNEQYF
TRBV28	TRBJ1-1	-	-	TGTGCCAGCAGCACCCGGCAACCCTCACCCTACACTGAAGCTTTCTTT	CASSTRQPSPYTEAFF
TRBV27	TRBJ1-5	TRBD1	once	TGTGCCAGCAGTTCAGACGGGACAGGGGGCCGTAGGAGTCAGCCCCAGCATTTT	CASSSDGTGGRRSQPQHF
TRBV7-8	TRBJ2-5	TRBD2	-	TGTGCCAGCAGCCAGAGCGGGAGATCGAAAGAGACCCAGTACTTC	CASSQSGRSKETQYF
TRBV19	TRBJ1-6	TRBD1	-	TGTGCCAGTAGGGTGACAGGGGACAATTCACCCCTCCACTTT	CASRVTGDNSPLHF
TRBV28	TRBJ2-5	TRBD2	-	TGTGCCAGCAGTTTAGCGGCAAGCGGGGGGGGGAAGACCCAGTACTTC	CASSLAASGGGKTQYF
TRBV2	TRBJ1-2	TRBD1	-	TGTGCCAGCAGTTACCCCTCGGGACAGAACTATGGCTACACCTTC	CASSYPSGQNYGYTF
TRBV5-6	TRBJ2-1	-	-	TGTGCCAGCTGGTCATTCGCCGACGACCCCTACAATGAGCAGTTCTTC	CASWSFADDPYNEQFF
TRBV10-3	TRBJ2-7	-	-	TGTGCCATCAGTGACGCCGGGACCATCCAATCCTACGAGCAGTACTTC	CAISDAGTIQSYEQYF
TRBV28	TRBJ1-1	-	once	TGTGCCAGCAGCTTTTCCGGGAACACTGAAGCTTTCTTT	CASSFSGNTEAFF
TRBV28	TRBJ2-5	TRBD2	-	TGTGCCAGCAGTCCTCTGGCGGGGGGGCAAGAGACCCAGTACTTC	CASSPLAGGQETQYF